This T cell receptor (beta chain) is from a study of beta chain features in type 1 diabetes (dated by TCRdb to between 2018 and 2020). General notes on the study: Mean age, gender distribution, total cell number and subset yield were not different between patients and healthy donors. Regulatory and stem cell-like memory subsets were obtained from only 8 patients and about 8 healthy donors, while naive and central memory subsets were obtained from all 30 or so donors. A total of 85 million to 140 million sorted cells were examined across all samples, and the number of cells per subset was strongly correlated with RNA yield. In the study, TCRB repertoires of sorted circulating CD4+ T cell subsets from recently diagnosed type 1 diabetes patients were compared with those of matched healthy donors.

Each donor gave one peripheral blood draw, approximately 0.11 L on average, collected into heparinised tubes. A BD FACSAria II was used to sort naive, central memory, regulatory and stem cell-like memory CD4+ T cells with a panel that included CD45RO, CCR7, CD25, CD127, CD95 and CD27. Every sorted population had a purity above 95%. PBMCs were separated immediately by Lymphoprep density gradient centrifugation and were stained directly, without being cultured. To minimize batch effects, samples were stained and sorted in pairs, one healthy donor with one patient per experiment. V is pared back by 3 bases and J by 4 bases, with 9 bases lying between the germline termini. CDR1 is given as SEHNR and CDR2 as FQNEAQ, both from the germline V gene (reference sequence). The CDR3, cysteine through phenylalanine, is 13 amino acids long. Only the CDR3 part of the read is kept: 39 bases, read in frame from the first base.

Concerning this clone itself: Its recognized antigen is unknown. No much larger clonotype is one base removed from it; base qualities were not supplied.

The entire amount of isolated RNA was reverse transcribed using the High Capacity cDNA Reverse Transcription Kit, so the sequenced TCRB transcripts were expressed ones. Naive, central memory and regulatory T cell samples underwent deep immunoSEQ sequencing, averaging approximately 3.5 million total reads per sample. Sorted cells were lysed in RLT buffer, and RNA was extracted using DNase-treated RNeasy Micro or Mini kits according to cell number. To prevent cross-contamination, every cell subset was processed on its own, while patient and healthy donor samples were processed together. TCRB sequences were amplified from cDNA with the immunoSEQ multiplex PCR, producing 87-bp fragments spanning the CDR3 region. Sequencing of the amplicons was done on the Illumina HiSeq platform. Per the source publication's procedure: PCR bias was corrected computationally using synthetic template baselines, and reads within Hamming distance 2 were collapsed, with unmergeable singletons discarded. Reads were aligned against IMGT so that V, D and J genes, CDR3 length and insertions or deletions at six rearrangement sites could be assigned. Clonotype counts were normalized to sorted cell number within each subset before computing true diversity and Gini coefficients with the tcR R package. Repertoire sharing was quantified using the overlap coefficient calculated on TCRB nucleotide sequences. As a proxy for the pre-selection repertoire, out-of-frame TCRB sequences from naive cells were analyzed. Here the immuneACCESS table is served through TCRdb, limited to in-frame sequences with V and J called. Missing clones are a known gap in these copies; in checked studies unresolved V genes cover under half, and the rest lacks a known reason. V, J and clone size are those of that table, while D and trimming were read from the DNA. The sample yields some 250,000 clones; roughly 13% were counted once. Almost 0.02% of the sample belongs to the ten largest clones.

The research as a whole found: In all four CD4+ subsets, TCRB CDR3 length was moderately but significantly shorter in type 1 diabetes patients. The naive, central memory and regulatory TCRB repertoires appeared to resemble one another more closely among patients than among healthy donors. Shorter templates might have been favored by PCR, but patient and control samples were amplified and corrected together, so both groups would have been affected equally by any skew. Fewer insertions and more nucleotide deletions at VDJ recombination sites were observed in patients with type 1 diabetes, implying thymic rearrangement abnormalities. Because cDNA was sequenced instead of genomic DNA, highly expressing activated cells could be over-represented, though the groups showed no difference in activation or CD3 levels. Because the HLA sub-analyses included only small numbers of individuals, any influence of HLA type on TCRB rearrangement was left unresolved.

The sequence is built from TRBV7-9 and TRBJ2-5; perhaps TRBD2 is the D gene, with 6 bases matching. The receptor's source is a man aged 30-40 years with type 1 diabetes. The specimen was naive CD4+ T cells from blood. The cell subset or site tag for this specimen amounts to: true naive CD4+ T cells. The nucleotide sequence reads TGTGCCAGCAGCTTCGAGGGAGGAGAGACCCAGTACTTC. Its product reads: CASSFEGGETQYF. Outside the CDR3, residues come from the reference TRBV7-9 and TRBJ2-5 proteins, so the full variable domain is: DTGVSQNPRHKITKRGQNVTFRCDPISEHNRLYWYRQTLGQGPEFLTYFQNEAQLEKSRLLSDRFSAERPKGSFSTLEIQRTEQGDSAMYLCASSFEGGETQYFGPGTRLLVL.